The table lists the clone carrying this T cell receptor beta chain with a few counts. V dropped 2 bases and J dropped 13 bases, with 11 bases sitting between them. The CDR3 sequence is 11 residues long. Germline loops: CDR1 MNHGY, CDR2 SVAAGI. Data came from immunoSEQ multiplex PCR; TCRdb stores just in-frame clones and leaves some out. The table records around 90,000 clones, about nine tenths of them present only once. This entry is derived from a study of control samples from healthy donors and cancer patients. The sample was blood. V gene TRBV6-9 combines with J gene TRBJ1-2, with D hard to call. This clonotype was sampled from a man aged 25 to 40 in good health. CDR3 protein: CASSYLLGCTF. In DNA form, the CDR3 reads TGTGCCAGCAGTTATCTCCTAGGATGCACCTTC.